This T cell receptor beta chain came from a study of regulatory T cells in long-lasting Graves disease. General study results and limits: There was favoring of TRBV28, TRBJ1-2 and TRBJ2-5 in persistent disease. Persistent patients shared 2,741 public clonotypes among themselves. Newly diagnosed patients shared fewer, at more than 750.

The table lists this clonotype with many counts. Its antigen is unknown. The V gene's germline CDR1 is SGDLS and CDR2 YYNGEE. Trimming took off 2 bases at V and 1 base at J, with 6 bases between the two ends. The CDR3 has 13 residues. According to the study, TCR beta libraries were built with iRepertoire HTBI primers and CDR3-region Arm-PCR. TCRdb analysed the multiplex PCR reads with MiXCR anew, one entry per CDR3 protein. The data contain about 500,000 distinct CDR3 sequences, more than 10% of them singletons. Described time point: newly diagnosed GD, antithyroid drugs for less than 3 months. After RNA was extracted from PBMCs, the TCR library was made from it. These data are also associated with another study on T cells in Graves' hyperthyroidism and ophthalmopathy.

The chain links TRBV9 to TRBJ1-1; D is unclear. Sequenced here: peripheral blood mononuclear cells (PBMCs), sampled at new diagnosis, from a patient treated with antithyroid drugs. The TCR comes from a woman aged 25 to 39 with Graves disease. CDR3: CASSVYRNTEAFF. CDR3 coding DNA: TGTGCCAGCAGCGTCTACAGGAACACTGAAGCTTTCTTT.